The clone carrying this T cell receptor (beta chain) was counted a single time. This entry comes from a study of blood T cells in healthy people across ages. With a J-beta primer mix and a sample-barcoded 5' primer, a second PCR ran about 7 to 12 cycles. Using its own MiXCR run on the 5' RACE reads, TCRdb lists one record per CDR3 protein. The sample contains about 1.8 million distinct CDR3 sequences, about 50% of which appear only once. This CDR3 has 15 amino acids. Germline V lookup: CDR1 DFQATT, CDR2 SNEGSKA (reference sequence). The chain links TRBV20-1 to TRBJ2-7; 7 bases line up with TRBD2. The J call is in doubt because the DNA end fits TRBJ2-5 better. The sequence was collected from a woman aged 40 to 50 in good health. Sequencing was performed on blood. The CDR3 region is CSARDVTSSPETQYF. The CDR3 region has the DNA TGCAGTGCTAGAGATGTGACTAGCTCCCCAGAGACCCAGTACTTC.